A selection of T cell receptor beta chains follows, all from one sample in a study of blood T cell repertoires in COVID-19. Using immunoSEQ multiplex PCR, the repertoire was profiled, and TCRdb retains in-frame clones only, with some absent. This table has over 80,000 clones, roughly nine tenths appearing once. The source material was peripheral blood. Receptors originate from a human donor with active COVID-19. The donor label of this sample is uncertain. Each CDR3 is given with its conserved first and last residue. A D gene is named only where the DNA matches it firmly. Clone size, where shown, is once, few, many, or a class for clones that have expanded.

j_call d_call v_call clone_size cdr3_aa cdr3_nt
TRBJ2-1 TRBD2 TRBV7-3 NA CASSLRSLASGENEQFF TGTGCCAGCAGCTTAAGGTCCCTGGCTAGCGGGGAGAATGAGCAGTTCTTC
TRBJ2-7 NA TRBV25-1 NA CASSDTGYSYEQYF TGTGCCAGCAGTGACACAGGGTACTCCTACGAGCAGTACTTC
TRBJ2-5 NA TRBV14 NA CASSQAPKGRKETQYF TGTGCCAGCAGCCAAGCCCCCAAGGGGAGGAAAGAGACCCAGTACTTC
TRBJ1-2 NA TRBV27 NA CASSLTGKGYTF TGTGCCAGCAGTTTAACAGGGAAGGGCTACACCTTC
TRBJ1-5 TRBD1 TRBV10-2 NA CASSMGQGSSNQPQHF TGCGCCAGCAGTATGGGACAGGGGAGTAGCAATCAGCCCCAGCATTTT
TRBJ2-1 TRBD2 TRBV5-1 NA CASTPTSGGALSDEQFF TGCGCCAGCACCCCAACTAGCGGGGGGGCCTTAAGCGATGAGCAGTTCTTC
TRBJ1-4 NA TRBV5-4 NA CASSPSLEVGEKLFF TGTGCCAGCAGCCCCTCCCTGGAGGTAGGGGAAAAACTGTTTTTT
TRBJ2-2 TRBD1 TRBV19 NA CASSIRQGADSGELFF TGTGCCAGTAGTATTCGACAGGGGGCTGACTCCGGGGAGCTGTTTTTT
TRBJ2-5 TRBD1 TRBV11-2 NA CASSALTGAQETQYF TGTGCCAGCAGCGCACTGACAGGGGCCCAAGAGACCCAGTACTTC
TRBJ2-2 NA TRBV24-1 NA CATSERGAPGELFF TGTGCCACCAGTGAACGGGGGGCACCCGGGGAGCTGTTTTTT
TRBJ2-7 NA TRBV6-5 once CASSRGLTYEQYF TGTGCCAGCAGTAGGGGCCTTACCTACGAGCAGTACTTC